This note documents a single T cell receptor beta chain sequence. Only one count was recorded for this clone. It has no known antigen specificity. Base-call qualities are not available, and no considerably larger clone is one nucleotide away. Separate from the roughly 650-subject first cohort, the validation cohort of about 130 subjects was the group to which the donors belonged. This specimen belongs to a study of cytomegalovirus exposure and HLA in healthy donors (dated 2017 in TCRdb). About the full investigation: A later analysis indicated that the 95 to 150 validation repertoires were generated on the platform also employed for the 650 to 850 repertoires of the first cohort. The study aimed to test whether cataloging public T cell receptors could reveal signatures of past pathogen exposure. To predict cytomegalovirus infection status, the study brought together high-throughput TCR immunosequencing, statistical association of individual TCRs with disease status, and machine learning. In addition to the first cohort of 650 to 800 subjects, a separate validation cohort of some 120 different subjects was used.

The library was made by the immunoSEQ multiplex PCR assay. The authors processed their data as follows. A statistical classification framework was developed to diagnose cytomegalovirus status using the catalog of TCR beta chain sequences. The immuneACCESS repertoire file appears here via TCRdb, limited to in-frame rearrangements. These files lack a portion of the clones; in checked studies, under half of the deficit traces to unresolved V genes, and the cause of the others is not known. That table supplies the V and J calls and clone size; D and trimming were determined from the DNA. The sample yields fewer than 90,000 clones; almost 97% were counted once. The ten largest clonotypes hold 1.6% of the sample. There are 15 amino acids in the CDR3, from cysteine to phenylalanine inclusive. Just the 45-base CDR3 DNA is kept, in frame starting at base 1. For CDR1 and CDR2, the germline V gene lists MDHEN and SYDVKM. V is shortened by 3 bases, J by 0 bases, and the region joining them spans 11 bases.

General conclusions and limits of the study: In both the original and validation cohorts, the classifier was reported to diagnose cytomegalovirus status with high specificity and sensitivity. A later analysis had no HLA typing for the validation cohort, so co-occurrence there was scored across all 110 or so repertoires. In vitro tests confirmed that a few of the cytomegalovirus-associated TCR beta chains recognize cytomegalovirus antigens. According to the authors, the approach could potentially be generalized to other disease states and immunological phenotypes. The study gave a list of under 200 TCR beta chains associated with cytomegalovirus. Across donors, most TCR sequences were observed very rarely, whereas some public TCRs were present in many individuals. A later analysis found that TCRs clustered in the first cohort also tended to co-occur in the 120 validation repertoires, with approximately 93% of cluster scores above 0.

Material: PBMCs. The receptor was derived from a man aged 18 to 29 in good health and CMV-seropositive. The V and J genes are TRBV28 and TRBJ1-1, with the D gene too uncertain to name. The DNA is TGTGCCAGCAGTTTGGTCGCAGATTTGAACACTGAAGCTTTCTTT. Its product reads: CASSLVADLNTEAFF. The CDR3, completed at both ends by the reference TRBV28 and TRBJ1-1 genes, gives the full variable domain DVKVTQSSRYLVKRTGEKVFLECVQDMDHENMFWYRQDPGLGLRLIYFSYDVKMKEKGDIPEGYSVSREKKERFSLILESASTNQTSMYLCASSLVADLNTEAFFGQGTRLTVV.